The sample holds one count of the clone carrying this T cell receptor (beta chain). The repertoire was sequenced with immunoSEQ multiplex PCR; TCRdb's copy has only in-frame clones and lacks some. The sample has 65,000 to 90,000 clones, approximately 88% seen once. These data come from a study of blood T cell repertoires in COVID-19. Study overall: Collection of acute and convalescent COVID-19 samples took place in the United States, Italy and Spain. PBMCs, B-cell-depleted T cells, or T cells provided the cDNA or gDNA that made up the material.

The CDR3 runs to 14 residues. Germline V lookup: CDR1 SGHAT, CDR2 FQNNGV. Trimming left V 3 bases short and J 1 base short, with 9 bases between. The specimen was peripheral blood. V gene TRBV11-2 combines with J gene TRBJ1-1; a possible D gene is TRBD1 (5 bases). The clonotype originates from a man aged 25 to 40 with acute or convalescent COVID-19. This chain's CDR3 is CASSFGQRNTEAFF. The CDR3 DNA reads as TGTGCCAGCAGCTTTGGACAACGGAACACTGAAGCTTTCTTT.